A selection of T cell receptor beta chains follows, all from one sample in a study of cytomegalovirus exposure and HLA in healthy donors. TCRdb's copy holds only in-frame clones and misses some; the assay was immunoSEQ multiplex PCR. The sample has fewer than 200,000 clones, about 76% seen once. The specimen was PBMCs. The receptor source for this set is a woman in her thirties or forties in good health and CMV-seropositive. Both conserved end residues are part of each CDR3. The order of the fields is V gene, J gene, clone size, D gene, CDR3 protein, CDR3 DNA. A D gene is named only where the DNA matches it firmly. Expanded clones are given a class, and other clones once, few, many or no size at all.

TRBV30	TRBJ2-7	NA	TRBD2	CAWTQGASGDYEQYF	TGTGCCTGGACTCAAGGGGCTAGCGGGGACTACGAGCAGTACTTC
TRBV6-5	TRBJ1-6	NA	TRBD1	CASRTPGQGYSPLHF	TGTGCCAGCAGGACCCCGGGACAGGGTTATTCACCCCTCCACTTT
TRBV10-3	TRBJ1-1	once	NA	CAIRAVGAAGTEAFF	TGTGCCATCAGGGCGGTGGGGGCCGCAGGTACTGAAGCTTTCTTT
TRBV19	TRBJ2-1	NA	NA	CASGGGGLVQYNEQFF	TGTGCCAGTGGTGGAGGGGGCTTGGTACAGTACAATGAGCAGTTCTTC
TRBV19	TRBJ2-1	NA	TRBD1	CASRGGFGYNEQFF	TGTGCCAGTAGAGGGGGCTTCGGCTACAATGAGCAGTTCTTC
TRBV2	TRBJ1-5	NA	TRBD1	CASSIDRGQRQPQHF	TGTGCCAGCAGTATCGACAGGGGGCAGCGTCAGCCCCAGCATTTT
TRBV4-1	TRBJ1-2	NA	NA	CASSQDRGSNYGYTF	TGCGCCAGCAGCCAAGATAGGGGTTCGAACTATGGCTACACCTTC
TRBV19	TRBJ2-1	once	NA	CASSSGVVQPNEQFF	TGTGCCAGTAGTAGCGGGGTCGTTCAGCCCAATGAGCAGTTCTTC
TRBV2	TRBJ2-3	NA	NA	CASSERGLSTDTQYF	TGTGCCAGCAGTGAACGGGGTTTAAGCACAGATACGCAGTATTTT
TRBV7-9	TRBJ2-3	NA	NA	CASSLLAGSTDTQYF	TGTGCCAGCAGCTTATTGGCAGGGAGCACAGATACGCAGTATTTT
TRBV18	TRBJ1-3	NA	NA	CASSPPAGSGNTIYF	TGTGCCAGCTCACCACCGGCGGGCTCTGGAAACACCATATATTTT
TRBV7-9	TRBJ1-1	NA	NA	CASSLAQGRSPNTEAFF	TGTGCCAGCAGCTTAGCTCAGGGTCGGTCCCCGAACACTGAAGCTTTCTTT
TRBV7-2	TRBJ2-5	NA	NA	CASSLDPGYETQYF	TGTGCCAGCAGCTTAGATCCGGGGTACGAGACCCAGTACTTC
TRBV5-4	TRBJ2-7	NA	NA	CASTPTGNF	TGTGCCAGCACCCCAACAGGGAACTTC
TRBV29-1	TRBJ2-7	once	TRBD1	CSVEGQGAGEQYF	TGCAGCGTTGAGGGACAGGGGGCCGGCGAGCAGTACTTC
TRBV5-1	TRBJ2-2	NA	TRBD1	CASSPPLTGYTGELFF	TGCGCCAGCAGCCCACCTCTGACAGGGTACACCGGGGAGCTGTTTTTT
TRBV5-4	TRBJ1-1	NA	NA	CASSSLGGGAFF	TGTGCCAGCAGCTCCCTTGGCGGGGGAGCTTTCTTT
TRBV6-6	TRBJ1-5	NA	TRBD1	CASSWGDRGTQPQHF	TGTGCCAGCAGTTGGGGGGACAGGGGGACTCAGCCCCAGCATTTT
TRBV7-9	TRBJ2-3	NA	NA	CASSRLGRQYF	TGTGCCAGCAGCCGCTTGGGGAGGCAGTATTTT
TRBV30	TRBJ1-1	once	NA	CAWSVRRNTEAFF	TGTGCCTGGAGTGTACGGAGGAACACTGAAGCTTTCTTT
TRBV20-1	TRBJ1-1	NA	TRBD1	CSASDRDEAFF	TGCAGTGCTTCTGACAGGGACGAGGCTTTCTTT
TRBV5-1	TRBJ2-3	NA	NA	CASSLWLTSTDTQYF	TGCGCCAGCAGCTTGTGGTTAACTAGCACAGATACGCAGTATTTT
TRBV5-4	TRBJ2-7	NA	NA	CASSLWQGNREQYF	TGTGCCAGCAGCTTGTGGCAGGGAAATCGCGAGCAGTACTTC
TRBV19	TRBJ1-4	NA	NA	CASLSGVGEKLFF	TGTGCCAGTCTATCAGGGGTGGGTGAAAAACTGTTTTTT
TRBV25-1	TRBJ2-6	NA	NA	CASSVTGANVLTF	TGTGCCAGCAGTGTCACTGGGGCCAACGTCCTGACTTTC
TRBV19	TRBJ1-2	few	NA	CASSEAGNGYTF	TGTGCCAGTTCCGAAGCAGGGAATGGCTACACCTTC
TRBV5-4	TRBJ2-5	NA	TRBD1	CAGHTGQIQETQYF	TGTGCCGGACACACGGGACAGATTCAAGAGACCCAGTACTTC
TRBV28	TRBJ1-2	once	NA	CAIPGPDYGYTF	TGTGCCATCCCAGGGCCGGACTATGGCTACACCTTC
TRBV5-4	TRBJ1-4	NA	NA	CASSSARSTNEKLFF	TGTGCCAGCAGCTCGGCGAGGTCAACTAATGAAAAACTGTTTTTT
TRBV7-9	TRBJ2-5	few	TRBD1	CANSVDDRGGETQYF	TGTGCCAACTCCGTGGATGACAGGGGAGGAGAGACCCAGTACTTC
TRBV7-9	TRBJ2-5	NA	NA	CASSIGGETQYF	TGTGCCAGCAGTATAGGGGGAGAGACCCAGTACTTC
TRBV6-4	TRBJ2-7	NA	NA	CAGSRLPSSYEQYF	TGTGCCGGAAGCAGGCTACCCAGCTCCTACGAGCAGTACTTC
TRBV30	TRBJ1-4	NA	TRBD1	CAWSAGQTSSTNEKLFF	TGTGCCTGGAGTGCGGGACAGACAAGTTCAACTAATGAAAAACTGTTTTTT
TRBV29-1	TRBJ2-5	NA	NA	CSVATGIGLVQETQYF	TGCAGCGTTGCTACAGGGATAGGGTTGGTCCAAGAGACCCAGTACTTC
TRBV29-1	TRBJ2-7	NA	NA	CSVEDRFYEQYF	TGCAGCGTTGAAGACAGGTTCTACGAGCAGTACTTC
TRBV7-2	TRBJ2-1	NA	NA	CASSFDFGSYNEQFF	TGTGCCAGCAGCTTCGACTTCGGCTCCTACAATGAGCAGTTCTTC
TRBV30	TRBJ1-1	NA	NA	CAWFYPLEAFF	TGTGCCTGGTTCTACCCGCTTGAAGCTTTCTTT
TRBV29-1	TRBJ2-1	few	TRBD2	CSVLSGRDRYEQFF	TGCAGCGTCCTTAGCGGGAGGGATAGGTACGAGCAGTTCTTC
TRBV5-6	TRBJ2-7	NA	NA	CASSLYPGEGEQYF	TGTGCCAGCAGCTTGTATCCGGGAGAGGGCGAGCAGTACTTC
TRBV19	TRBJ2-3	NA	TRBD2	CATWGGLDNTDTQYF	TGTGCCACTTGGGGGGGGTTGGACAACACAGATACGCAGTATTTT
TRBV29-1	TRBJ2-4	NA	NA	CSATGDGIQYF	TGCAGCGCTACGGGGGATGGTATTCAGTACTTC